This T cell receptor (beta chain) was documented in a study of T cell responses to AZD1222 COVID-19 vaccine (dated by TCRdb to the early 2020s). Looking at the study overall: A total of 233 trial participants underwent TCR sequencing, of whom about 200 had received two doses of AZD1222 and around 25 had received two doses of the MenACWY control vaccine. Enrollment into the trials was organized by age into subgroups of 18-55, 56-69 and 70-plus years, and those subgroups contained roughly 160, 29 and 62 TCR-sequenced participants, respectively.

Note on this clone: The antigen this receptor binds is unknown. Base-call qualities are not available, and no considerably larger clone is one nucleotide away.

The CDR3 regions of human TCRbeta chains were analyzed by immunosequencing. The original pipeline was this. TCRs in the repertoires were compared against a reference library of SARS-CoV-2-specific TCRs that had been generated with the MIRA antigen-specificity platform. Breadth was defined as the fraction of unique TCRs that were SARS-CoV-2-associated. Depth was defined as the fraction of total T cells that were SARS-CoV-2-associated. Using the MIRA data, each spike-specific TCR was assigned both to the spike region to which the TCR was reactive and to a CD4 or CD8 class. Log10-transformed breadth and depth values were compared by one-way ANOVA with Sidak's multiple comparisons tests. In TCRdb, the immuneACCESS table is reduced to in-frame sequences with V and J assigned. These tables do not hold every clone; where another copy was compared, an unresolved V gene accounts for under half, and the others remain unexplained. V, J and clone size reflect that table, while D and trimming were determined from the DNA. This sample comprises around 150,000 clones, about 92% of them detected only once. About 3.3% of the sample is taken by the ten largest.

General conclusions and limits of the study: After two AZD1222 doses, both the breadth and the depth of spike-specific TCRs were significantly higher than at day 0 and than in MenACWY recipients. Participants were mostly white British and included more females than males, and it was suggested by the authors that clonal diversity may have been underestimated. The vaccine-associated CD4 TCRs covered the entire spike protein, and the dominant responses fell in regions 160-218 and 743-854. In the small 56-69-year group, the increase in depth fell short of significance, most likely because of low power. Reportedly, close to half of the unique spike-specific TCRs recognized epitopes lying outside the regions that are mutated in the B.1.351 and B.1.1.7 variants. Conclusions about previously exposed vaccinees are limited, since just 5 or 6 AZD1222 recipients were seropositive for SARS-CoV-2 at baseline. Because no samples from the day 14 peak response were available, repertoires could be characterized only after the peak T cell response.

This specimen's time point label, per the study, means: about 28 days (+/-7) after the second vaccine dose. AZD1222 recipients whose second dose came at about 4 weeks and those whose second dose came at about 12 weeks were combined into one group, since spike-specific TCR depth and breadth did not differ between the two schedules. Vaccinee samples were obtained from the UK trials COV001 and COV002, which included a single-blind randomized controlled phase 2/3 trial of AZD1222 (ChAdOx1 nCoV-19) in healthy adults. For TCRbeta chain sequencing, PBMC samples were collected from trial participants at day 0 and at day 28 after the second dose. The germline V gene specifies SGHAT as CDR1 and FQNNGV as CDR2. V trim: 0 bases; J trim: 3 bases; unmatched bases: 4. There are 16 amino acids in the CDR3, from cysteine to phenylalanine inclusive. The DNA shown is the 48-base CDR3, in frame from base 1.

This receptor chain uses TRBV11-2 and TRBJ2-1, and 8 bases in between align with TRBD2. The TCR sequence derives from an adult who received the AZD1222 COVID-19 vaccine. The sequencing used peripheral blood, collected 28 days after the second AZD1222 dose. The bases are TGTGCCAGCAGCTTAGATCAACTAGCGGACTACAATGAGCAGTTCTTC. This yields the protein CASSLDQLADYNEQFF. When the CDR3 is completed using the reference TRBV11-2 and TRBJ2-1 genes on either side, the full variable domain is EAGVAQSPRYKIIEKRQSVAFWCNPISGHATLYWYQQILGQGPKLLIQFQNNGVVDDSQLPKDRFSAERLKGVDSTLKIQPAKLEDSAVYLCASSLDQLADYNEQFFGPGTRLTVL.